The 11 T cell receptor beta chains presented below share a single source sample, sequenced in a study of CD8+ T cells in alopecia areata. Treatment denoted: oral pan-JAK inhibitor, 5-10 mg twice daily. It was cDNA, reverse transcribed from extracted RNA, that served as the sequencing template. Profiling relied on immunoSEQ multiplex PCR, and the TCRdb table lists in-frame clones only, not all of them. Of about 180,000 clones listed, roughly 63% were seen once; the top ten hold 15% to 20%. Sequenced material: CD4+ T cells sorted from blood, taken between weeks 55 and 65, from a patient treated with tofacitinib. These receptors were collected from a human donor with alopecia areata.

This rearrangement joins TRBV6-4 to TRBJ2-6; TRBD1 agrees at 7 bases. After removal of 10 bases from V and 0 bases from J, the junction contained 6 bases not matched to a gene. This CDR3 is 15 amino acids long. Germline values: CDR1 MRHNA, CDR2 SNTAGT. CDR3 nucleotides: TGTGCCACGGGACAGCAAGCCTCTGGGGCCAACGTCCTGACTTTC. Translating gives CATGQQASGANVLTF.

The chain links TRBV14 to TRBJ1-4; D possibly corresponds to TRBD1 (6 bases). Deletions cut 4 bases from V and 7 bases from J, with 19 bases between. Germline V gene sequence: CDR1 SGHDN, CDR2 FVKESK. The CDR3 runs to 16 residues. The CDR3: CASSRTTGRLSEKLFF. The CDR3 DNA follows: TGTGCCAGCAGCCGGACGACAGGCCGTCTGAGTGAAAAACTGTTTTTT.

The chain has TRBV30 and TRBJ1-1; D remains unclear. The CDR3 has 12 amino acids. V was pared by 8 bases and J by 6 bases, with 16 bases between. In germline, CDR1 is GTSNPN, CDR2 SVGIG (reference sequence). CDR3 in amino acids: CASRWGSAEAFF. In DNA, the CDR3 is TGTGCCAGCCGCTGGGGATCCGCTGAAGCTTTCTTT.

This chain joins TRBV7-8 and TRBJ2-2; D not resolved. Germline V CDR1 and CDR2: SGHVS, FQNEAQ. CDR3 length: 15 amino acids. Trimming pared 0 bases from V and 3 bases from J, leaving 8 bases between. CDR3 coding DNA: TGTGCCAGCAGCTTAGCGGGAACCCACACCGGGGAGCTGTTTTTT. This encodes CASSLAGTHTGELFF.

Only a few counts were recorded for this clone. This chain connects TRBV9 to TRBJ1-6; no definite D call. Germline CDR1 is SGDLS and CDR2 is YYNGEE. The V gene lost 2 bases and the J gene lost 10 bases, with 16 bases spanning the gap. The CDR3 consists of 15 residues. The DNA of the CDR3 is TGTGCCAGCAGCGTGACGGGGAGTTCGGGATCACCCCTCCACTTT. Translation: CASSVTGSSGSPLHF.

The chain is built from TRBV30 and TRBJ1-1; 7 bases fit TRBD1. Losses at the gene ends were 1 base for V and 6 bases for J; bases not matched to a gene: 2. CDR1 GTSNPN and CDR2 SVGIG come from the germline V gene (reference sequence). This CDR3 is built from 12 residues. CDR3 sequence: CAWSGGTAEAFF. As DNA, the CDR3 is TGTGCCTGGAGTGGTGGGACAGCTGAAGCTTTCTTT.

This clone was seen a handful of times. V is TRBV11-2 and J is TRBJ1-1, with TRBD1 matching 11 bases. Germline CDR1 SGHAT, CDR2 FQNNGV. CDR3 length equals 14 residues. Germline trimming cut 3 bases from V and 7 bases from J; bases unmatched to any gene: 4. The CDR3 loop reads CASSFRTGGFEAFF. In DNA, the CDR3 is TGTGCCAGCAGCTTCAGGACAGGGGGCTTTGAAGCTTTCTTT. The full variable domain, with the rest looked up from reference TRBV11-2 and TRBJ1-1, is EAGVAQSPRYKIIEKRQSVAFWCNPISGHATLYWYQQILGQGPKLLIQFQNNGVVDDSQLPKDRFSAERLKGVDSTLKIQPAKLEDSAVYLCASSFRTGGFEAFFGQGTRLTVV.

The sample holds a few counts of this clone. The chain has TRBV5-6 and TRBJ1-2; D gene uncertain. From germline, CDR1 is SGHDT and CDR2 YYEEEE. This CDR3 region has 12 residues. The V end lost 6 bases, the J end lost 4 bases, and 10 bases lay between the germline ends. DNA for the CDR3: TGTGCCAGCAACGAAGCGGGCTATGGCTACACCTTC. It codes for CASNEAGYGYTF.

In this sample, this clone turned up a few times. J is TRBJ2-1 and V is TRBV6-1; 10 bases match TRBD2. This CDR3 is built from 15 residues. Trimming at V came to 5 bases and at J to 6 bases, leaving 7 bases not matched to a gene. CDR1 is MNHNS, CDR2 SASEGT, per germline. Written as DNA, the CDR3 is TGTGCCAGCAGTTCCGGGACTAGCGCCGGCAATGAGCAGTTCTTC. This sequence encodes CASSSGTSAGNEQFF.

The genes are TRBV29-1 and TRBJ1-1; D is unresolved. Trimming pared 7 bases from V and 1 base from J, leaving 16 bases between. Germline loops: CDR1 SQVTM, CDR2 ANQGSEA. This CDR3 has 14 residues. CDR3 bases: TGCAGCGCCGGTAGCCGGAGGCAGAACACTGAAGCTTTCTTT. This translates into CSAGSRRQNTEAFF.

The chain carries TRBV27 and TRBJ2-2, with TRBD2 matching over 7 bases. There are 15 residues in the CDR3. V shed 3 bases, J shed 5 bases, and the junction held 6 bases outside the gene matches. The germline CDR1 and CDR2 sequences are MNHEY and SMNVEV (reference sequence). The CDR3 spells CASSLGGGITGELFF. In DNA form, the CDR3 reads TGTGCCAGCAGTTTGGGCGGGGGAATTACCGGGGAGCTGTTTTTT.